This is a list of T cell receptor beta chains from one sample in a study of cytomegalovirus exposure and HLA in healthy donors. The repertoire was sequenced with immunoSEQ multiplex PCR; TCRdb's copy has only in-frame clones and lacks some. In the table there are some 100,000 clones, approximately 70% of which are singletons. The specimen sequenced was PBMCs. These receptors all come from a woman between 18 and 30 years old in good health and CMV-seropositive. The CDR3 runs from the conserved cysteine through the conserved F or W. A D gene is named only where the DNA matches it firmly. Some rows mark clone size as missing; the rest say once, few, many or name a class of expanded clone.

d_gene: .
v_gene: TRBV4-3
j_gene: TRBJ2-6
abundance: .
len: 15
CDR3nt: TGCGCCAGCAGCCAAGGGCAATCTGGGGCCAACGTCCTGACTTTC
CDR3aa: CASSQGQSGANVLTF

d_gene: TRBD2
v_gene: TRBV29-1
j_gene: TRBJ2-7
abundance: .
len: 14
CDR3nt: TGCAGCGTCGGGCGACTAGCGGGAGAAGGAGAGCAGTACTTC
CDR3aa: CSVGRLAGEGEQYF

d_gene: .
v_gene: TRBV29-1
j_gene: TRBJ2-1
abundance: .
len: 11
CDR3nt: TGCAGCGTTAGTAGGACAGATGAGCAGTTCTTC
CDR3aa: CSVSRTDEQFF

d_gene: TRBD2
v_gene: TRBV7-9
j_gene: TRBJ2-7
abundance: .
len: 16
CDR3nt: TGTGCCAGCGGATCGACCGGGACTAGCGGGATTAACGAGCAGTACTTC
CDR3aa: CASGSTGTSGINEQYF

d_gene: TRBD2
v_gene: TRBV7-3
j_gene: TRBJ2-5
abundance: .
len: 15
CDR3nt: TGTGCCAGCAGCTTACCTAGCGGGAAGGGGGAGACCCAGTACTTC
CDR3aa: CASSLPSGKGETQYF

d_gene: .
v_gene: TRBV6-1
j_gene: TRBJ2-3
abundance: .
len: 14
CDR3nt: TGTGCCAGCACCCAAGGGGGTCGCACAGATACGCAGTATTTT
CDR3aa: CASTQGGRTDTQYF

d_gene: TRBD2
v_gene: TRBV5-4
j_gene: TRBJ2-1
abundance: few
len: 16
CDR3nt: TGTGCCAGCAGCTTTTCTAGCGGGAGAATCCACAATGAGCAGTTCTTC
CDR3aa: CASSFSSGRIHNEQFF

d_gene: .
v_gene: TRBV25-1
j_gene: TRBJ2-6
abundance: .
len: 16
CDR3nt: TGTGCCAGCAGTGCCCTAAACAGGGCCGGGGCCAACGTCCTGACTTTC
CDR3aa: CASSALNRAGANVLTF

d_gene: TRBD2
v_gene: TRBV6-5
j_gene: TRBJ2-1
abundance: .
len: 15
CDR3nt: TGTGCCAGCAGTTACTCGCAGGTGGGGTACGCGGGAGTAATCTTC
CDR3aa: CASSYSQVGYAGVIF

d_gene: TRBD1
v_gene: TRBV19
j_gene: TRBJ1-2
abundance: few
len: 13
CDR3nt: TGTGCCACGGAGACAGGGTTGCAAGGTGGCTACACCTTC
CDR3aa: CATETGLQGGYTF

d_gene: .
v_gene: TRBV27
j_gene: TRBJ2-7
abundance: .
len: 14
CDR3nt: TGTGCCAGCAGTTTAGGGGGCAGCTCCTACGAGCAGTACTTC
CDR3aa: CASSLGGSSYEQYF

d_gene: .
v_gene: TRBV9
j_gene: TRBJ1-4
abundance: .
len: 14
CDR3nt: TGTGCCAGCAGCGTCCGTCCTTCTAATGAAAAACTGTTTTTT
CDR3aa: CASSVRPSNEKLFF

d_gene: .
v_gene: TRBV6-5
j_gene: TRBJ1-5
abundance: .
len: 14
CDR3nt: TGTGCCAGCAGTTATGGGGGAGGGAATCAGCCCCAGCATTTT
CDR3aa: CASSYGGGNQPQHF

d_gene: TRBD1
v_gene: TRBV2
j_gene: TRBJ2-7
abundance: .
len: 15
CDR3nt: TGTGCCAGCAGTGAGGGACAGATAGGGGGCTACGAGCAGTACTTC
CDR3aa: CASSEGQIGGYEQYF

d_gene: .
v_gene: TRBV6-1
j_gene: TRBJ1-6
abundance: .
len: 13
CDR3nt: TGTGCCAGCGCTGGCTGGGAGTATTCACCCCTCCACTTT
CDR3aa: CASAGWEYSPLHF

d_gene: TRBD2
v_gene: TRBV9
j_gene: TRBJ2-7
abundance: .
len: 15
CDR3nt: TGTGCCAGCAGCGCCGCCGGGACTACCTCCTACGAGCAGTACTTC
CDR3aa: CASSAAGTTSYEQYF

d_gene: .
v_gene: TRBV28
j_gene: TRBJ2-3
abundance: .
len: 15
CDR3nt: TGTGCCAGCAGTTTCACCCAGAGCGCCATTGATACGCAGTATTTT
CDR3aa: CASSFTQSAIDTQYF

d_gene: .
v_gene: TRBV28
j_gene: TRBJ1-2
abundance: .
len: 14
CDR3nt: TGTGCCAGCAGTTCCCATAGGGGGACCTATGGCTACACCTTC
CDR3aa: CASSSHRGTYGYTF

d_gene: .
v_gene: TRBV15
j_gene: TRBJ1-2
abundance: .
len: 16
CDR3nt: TGTGCCACCAGCAGAGCGAACAGGGCTGAGGACTATGGCTACACCTTC
CDR3aa: CATSRANRAEDYGYTF

d_gene: TRBD1
v_gene: TRBV7-3
j_gene: TRBJ1-1
abundance: .
len: 15
CDR3nt: TGTGCCAGCAGCTTAACAGGGGGCACCGCCACTGAAGCTTTCTTT
CDR3aa: CASSLTGGTATEAFF

d_gene: TRBD2
v_gene: TRBV28
j_gene: TRBJ2-2
abundance: few
len: 14
CDR3nt: TGTGCCAGCAGTCCGGGACTAGCCCCCGGGGAGCTGTTTTTT
CDR3aa: CASSPGLAPGELFF

d_gene: TRBD1
v_gene: TRBV6-5
j_gene: TRBJ2-1
abundance: .
len: 14
CDR3nt: TGTGCCAGCAGTTACGGGACAGGTTTCAATGAGCAGTTCTTC
CDR3aa: CASSYGTGFNEQFF

d_gene: TRBD1
v_gene: TRBV30
j_gene: TRBJ2-3
abundance: .
len: 15
CDR3nt: TGTGCCTTCGCCTCAACCAGGGGGTCCACAGATACGCAGTATTTT
CDR3aa: CAFASTRGSTDTQYF

d_gene: .
v_gene: TRBV9
j_gene: TRBJ2-1
abundance: .
len: 13
CDR3nt: TGTGCCAGCAGCCCGGAACAGGGGAGGGAGCAGTTCTTC
CDR3aa: CASSPEQGREQFF

d_gene: TRBD2
v_gene: TRBV10-2
j_gene: TRBJ2-3
abundance: .
len: 15
CDR3nt: TGCGCCAGCAGGACTAGCGGGAGTTTCACAGATACGCAGTATTTT
CDR3aa: CASRTSGSFTDTQYF

d_gene: .
v_gene: TRBV18
j_gene: TRBJ1-5
abundance: .
len: 16
CDR3nt: TGTGCCAGCTCACCACCCGATGGCCAGTTCAATCAGCCCCAGCATTTT
CDR3aa: CASSPPDGQFNQPQHF

d_gene: .
v_gene: TRBV11-2
j_gene: TRBJ2-5
abundance: .
len: 11
CDR3nt: TGTGCCAGCAGCTACGAGGAGACCCAGTACTTC
CDR3aa: CASSYEETQYF

d_gene: .
v_gene: TRBV7-9
j_gene: TRBJ2-7
abundance: .
len: 13
CDR3nt: TGTGCCAGCAGCACAGCTACGTCCTACGAGCAGTACTTC
CDR3aa: CASSTATSYEQYF

d_gene: .
v_gene: TRBV7-2
j_gene: TRBJ2-4
abundance: few
len: 14
CDR3nt: TGTGCCAGCAGCATTCGACTAGCCAAAAACATTCAGTACTTC
CDR3aa: CASSIRLAKNIQYF

d_gene: .
v_gene: TRBV7-8
j_gene: TRBJ1-4
abundance: .
len: 16
CDR3nt: TGTGCCAGCAGCTCTCACCGACAGCCAACTAATGAAAAACTGTTTTTT
CDR3aa: CASSSHRQPTNEKLFF